A selection of T cell receptor beta chains follows, all from one sample in a study of blood T cell repertoires in COVID-19. The data were produced by immunoSEQ multiplex PCR, yet TCRdb's version contains in-frame clones alone and is incomplete. The table shows 140,000 to 150,000 clones, with 70% to 90% occurring only once. Sequenced material: PBMCs or T cells enriched from blood (not recorded which). These receptor sequences come from a middle-aged woman who had recovered from COVID-19. Both conserved end residues are part of each CDR3. A D gene is named only where the DNA matches it firmly. The size field is filled for only some rows; it gives once, few, many or a size class.

J: TRBJ1-3
size: -
D: -
V: TRBV7-9
DNA: TGTGCCAGCAGCCCACAGGGTTACACCATATATTTT
CDR3: CASSPQGYTIYF

J: TRBJ2-3
size: -
D: -
V: TRBV9
DNA: TGTGCCAGCACCTCGGTCACAGATACGCAGTATTTT
CDR3: CASTSVTDTQYF

J: TRBJ2-1
size: -
D: -
V: TRBV9
DNA: TGTGCCAGCAGCGAAGGCGGGTTGAATTACAATGAGCAGTTCTTC
CDR3: CASSEGGLNYNEQFF

J: TRBJ2-7
size: -
D: TRBD2
V: TRBV2
DNA: TGTGCCAGCAGTGGGCGGGGGGACGAGCAGTACTTC
CDR3: CASSGRGDEQYF

J: TRBJ1-5
size: -
D: -
V: TRBV7-6
DNA: TGTGCCAGCAGCACTTACAGGGTTGGTCAGCCCCAGCATTTT
CDR3: CASSTYRVGQPQHF

J: TRBJ2-1
size: -
D: -
V: TRBV9
DNA: TGTGCCAGCAGCGTATCGGGTACTAGTTTAATCGCAACCAATGAGCAGTTCTTC
CDR3: CASSVSGTSLIATNEQFF

J: TRBJ2-3
size: -
D: TRBD1
V: TRBV27
DNA: TGTGCCAGCAGTCCCGCGGACAGGGGGAACTTCGTTACGCAGTATTTT
CDR3: CASSPADRGNFVTQYF

J: TRBJ2-1
size: -
D: TRBD2
V: TRBV14
DNA: TGTGCCAGCAGCCAAGGCGGGGGGAACGTATACAATGAGCAGTTCTTC
CDR3: CASSQGGGNVYNEQFF

J: TRBJ1-2
size: once
D: -
V: TRBV20-1
DNA: TGCAGTGCTAGACCCGTGGCTGGCTACACCTTC
CDR3: CSARPVAGYTF

J: TRBJ1-4
size: few
D: TRBD1
V: TRBV7-9
DNA: TGTGCCAGCAGCTCAGGGGGCCCTAAGAGACTGTTTTTT
CDR3: CASSSGGPKRLFF

J: TRBJ2-1
size: -
D: TRBD1
V: TRBV9
DNA: TGTGCCAGCAGCGACGGGACAGGGGCCTACAATGAGCAGTTCTTC
CDR3: CASSDGTGAYNEQFF

J: TRBJ1-1
size: -
D: -
V: TRBV29-1
DNA: TGCAGCGTTGTATTTTTCGGGAACACTGAAGCTTTCTTT
CDR3: CSVVFFGNTEAFF

J: TRBJ2-5
size: -
D: TRBD1
V: TRBV19
DNA: TGTGCCAGTAGCCCAGGGGGCAGTCCTGGGCAAGAGACCCAGTACTTC
CDR3: CASSPGGSPGQETQYF

J: TRBJ1-4
size: -
D: TRBD1
V: TRBV15
DNA: TGTGCCACCAGCAGAGATCAGGGGGCAGAGGAAAAACTGTTTTTT
CDR3: CATSRDQGAEEKLFF

J: TRBJ1-5
size: -
D: TRBD1
V: TRBV19
DNA: TGTGCCAGTACTGACAGGGCTTATAGCAATCAGCCCCAGCATTTT
CDR3: CASTDRAYSNQPQHF

J: TRBJ1-5
size: -
D: -
V: TRBV5-6
DNA: TGTGCCAGCAGCGCGGTCAATCAGCCCCAGCATTTT
CDR3: CASSAVNQPQHF

J: TRBJ1-1
size: -
D: -
V: TRBV7-9
DNA: TGTGCCAGCAGCTTAGATCAGGGGATGTCTGAAGCTTTCTTT
CDR3: CASSLDQGMSEAFF

J: TRBJ1-2
size: -
D: -
V: TRBV3-1/TRBV3-2
DNA: TGTGCCAGCAGCCAAGCCTGGGGCGCTGGCTATGGCTACACCTTC
CDR3: CASSQAWGAGYGYTF

J: TRBJ1-4
size: -
D: -
V: TRBV12-3/TRBV12-4
DNA: TGTGCCAGCAGTTTAGGGAGGGGACTGTTTTTT
CDR3: CASSLGRGLFF

J: TRBJ1-2
size: -
D: TRBD1
V: TRBV4-1
DNA: TGCGCCAGCAGCCAAGGGGGACAGGGGGGACGAATGTATGGCTACACCTTC
CDR3: CASSQGGQGGRMYGYTF

J: TRBJ2-2
size: -
D: -
V: TRBV19
DNA: TGTGCCAGTAGTATTAGTCGGGGGATGGGCACCGGGGAGCTGTTTTTT
CDR3: CASSISRGMGTGELFF

J: TRBJ2-1
size: -
D: TRBD1
V: TRBV5-6
DNA: TGTGCCAGCAGGGACAGGGCTGGCGCCAATGAGCAGTTCTTC
CDR3: CASRDRAGANEQFF

J: TRBJ2-7
size: -
D: TRBD2
V: TRBV3-1/TRBV3-2
DNA: TGTGCCAGCAGCCAAGATCTGGGACTAGCGGGAAGCCAGCAGTACTTC
CDR3: CASSQDLGLAGSQQYF

J: TRBJ2-5
size: once
D: TRBD2
V: TRBV11-2
DNA: TGTGCCAGCAGCTTAACCGGGACTAGCGATTTGTATTCTTGGGAGACCCAGTACTTC
CDR3: CASSLTGTSDLYSWETQYF

J: TRBJ1-2
size: -
D: TRBD1
V: TRBV6-5
DNA: TGTGCCAGCATAGTTGGAGGGGGCTTGGGTTATGGCTACACCTTC
CDR3: CASIVGGGLGYGYTF

J: TRBJ1-2
size: -
D: -
V: TRBV3-1/TRBV3-2
DNA: TGTGCCAGCAGCCCCGACGGGAATGGCTACACCTTC
CDR3: CASSPDGNGYTF

J: TRBJ2-6
size: once
D: -
V: TRBV5-1
DNA: TGCGCCAGCAGCTTGGAGGCGGTTGTGGCCTTGGGGGCCAACGTCCTGACTTTC
CDR3: CASSLEAVVALGANVLTF

J: TRBJ1-1
size: -
D: -
V: TRBV29-1
DNA: TGCAGCGTTTCGACAAACATGAACACTGAAGCTTTCTTT
CDR3: CSVSTNMNTEAFF

J: TRBJ1-1
size: -
D: -
V: TRBV6-5
DNA: TGTGCCAGCAGGAGGGAAGGTGGTGAAGCTTTCTTT
CDR3: CASRREGGEAFF

J: TRBJ2-7
size: -
D: -
V: TRBV2
DNA: TGTGCCAGCAAGGTTGAGCAGGACACCTACGAGCAGTACTTC
CDR3: CASKVEQDTYEQYF

J: TRBJ2-7
size: -
D: -
V: TRBV30
DNA: TGTGCCTGGATTGCGCACTCCTACGAGCAGTACTTC
CDR3: CAWIAHSYEQYF

J: TRBJ2-3
size: -
D: TRBD1
V: TRBV7-9
DNA: TGTGCCAACGGACAGGGAACAGATACGCAGTATTTT
CDR3: CANGQGTDTQYF

J: TRBJ2-1
size: -
D: -
V: TRBV9
DNA: TGTGCCAGCAGCGTATTAATAGCGCGTCCGGATGAGCAGTTCTTC
CDR3: CASSVLIARPDEQFF

J: TRBJ2-3
size: -
D: -
V: TRBV7-6
DNA: TGTGCCAGCAGCCCCTATCAATCTAGCACAGATACGCAGTATTTT
CDR3: CASSPYQSSTDTQYF

J: TRBJ1-2
size: -
D: -
V: TRBV11-2
DNA: TGTGCCAGCAGCTTAGGCGCGGTTTATGGCTACACCTTC
CDR3: CASSLGAVYGYTF

J: TRBJ1-5
size: once
D: -
V: TRBV7-8
DNA: TGTGCCAGCAGCACCCGACAGAATCAGCCCCAGCATTTT
CDR3: CASSTRQNQPQHF

J: TRBJ1-1
size: -
D: TRBD1
V: TRBV5-1
DNA: TGCGCCAGCAGTGTTAGGACAGGGGACACTGAAGCTTTCTTT
CDR3: CASSVRTGDTEAFF

J: TRBJ1-3
size: -
D: TRBD1
V: TRBV9
DNA: TGTGCCAGCAGCGTAGTCCTGTTGACAGGGGGAAACACCATATATTTT
CDR3: CASSVVLLTGGNTIYF

J: TRBJ2-1
size: -
D: TRBD2
V: TRBV9
DNA: TGTGCCAGCAGCGTAAAGGGTACTAGCGGTTACAATGAGCAGTTCTTC
CDR3: CASSVKGTSGYNEQFF

J: TRBJ1-2
size: -
D: TRBD1
V: TRBV11-2
DNA: TGTGCCAGCAGCTTAGGGGACAGGATGGCTGCTAACTATGGCTACACCTTC
CDR3: CASSLGDRMAANYGYTF

J: TRBJ2-5
size: -
D: TRBD1
V: TRBV2
DNA: TGTGCCAGCAGTGAATTTGGGACAGGGAGGGAGACCCAGTACTTC
CDR3: CASSEFGTGRETQYF

J: TRBJ1-6
size: -
D: -
V: TRBV2
DNA: TGTGCCAGCAGTGTCTCCGGGACAACCCCGAGCTCCTATAATTCACCCCTCCACTTT
CDR3: CASSVSGTTPSSYNSPLHF

J: TRBJ1-6
size: -
D: -
V: TRBV6-2/TRBV6-3
DNA: TGTGCCAGCAGCCGCAGGGGCAAGAGCTCCTATAATTCACCCCTCCACTTT
CDR3: CASSRRGKSSYNSPLHF

J: TRBJ2-3
size: -
D: -
V: TRBV9
DNA: TGTGCCAGCAGCCCCTTGGGTAGGGGGGGAGATACGCAGTATTTT
CDR3: CASSPLGRGGDTQYF

J: TRBJ2-3
size: -
D: TRBD2
V: TRBV9
DNA: TGTGCCAGCAGCGCCCCACGCCGGGGGGGGCCCAATACGCAGTATTTT
CDR3: CASSAPRRGGPNTQYF

J: TRBJ1-1
size: -
D: TRBD1
V: TRBV5-1
DNA: TGCGCCAGCAGCTCCGGGACAGGGAGGTGGACTGAAGCTTTCTTT
CDR3: CASSSGTGRWTEAFF

J: TRBJ2-1
size: -
D: TRBD2
V: TRBV5-8
DNA: TGTGCCAGCAGCTCTAGCGGGAGGGCCTACAATGAGCAGTTCTTC
CDR3: CASSSSGRAYNEQFF

J: TRBJ1-1
size: once
D: TRBD1
V: TRBV11-2
DNA: TGTGCCAGCAGTGTGACAGGGGGGAACACTGAAGCTTTCTTT
CDR3: CASSVTGGNTEAFF